This T cell receptor (beta chain) was recorded in a study of regulatory T cells in long-lasting Graves disease. Time point denoted: newly diagnosed GD, antithyroid drugs for less than 3 months. The TCR library was made from RNA extracted from PBMCs. Relying on iRepertoire HTBI primers and Arm-PCR of CDR3 regions, the team built TCR beta libraries. TCRdb itself ran the multiplex PCR reads through MiXCR, one entry per CDR3 protein. The sample contains under 450,000 distinct CDR3 sequences, roughly 16% of which appear only once. This clonotype was counted many times. These same data were also listed under a study on T cells in Graves' hyperthyroidism and ophthalmopathy.

This receptor was taken from a young woman with Graves disease. Source: peripheral blood mononuclear cells (PBMCs), taken at new diagnosis, from a patient treated with antithyroid drugs.

The CDR3 reads CASSPGQGWNQPQHF. The CDR3 DNA reads as TGTGCCAGTAGTCCGGGACAGGGGTGGAATCAGCCCCAGCATTTT. V and J are TRBV19 and TRBJ1-5; 10 bases align to TRBD1. The ends lost 5 bases at V and 4 bases at J; junction bases unmatched: 5. The CDR3 totals 15 residues. Germline V gives CDR1 LNHDA, CDR2 SQIVND (reference sequence).